These 16 T cell receptor beta chains originate from one sample sequenced in a study of blood T cell repertoires in COVID-19 (dated by TCRdb to about 2020). The receptor library was made with the immunoSEQ multiplex PCR assay. TCRdb re-hosts the immuneACCESS table, in-frame sequences only. Its copies lack some clones; in the studies checked, an unresolved V gene accounts for under half of them, and the cause for the rest is not known. The sample table lists 280,000 or so clones, roughly 85% of them with a count of one. The ten most abundant clones make up roughly 13% of the sample. Sequencing input: peripheral blood. The receptor set was obtained from a human donor in a cohort sampled during active COVID-19.

The chain is built from TRBV5-4 and TRBJ2-7; the match to TRBD1 covers 7 bases. The germline CDR1 and CDR2 sequences are SGHNT and YYREEE (reference sequence). Unmatched junction bases numbered 7, after V lost 5 bases and J lost 2 bases. CDR3 length equals 14 residues. For the CDR3, the DNA is TGTGCCAGCAGTTCCGGGACAGCACCCTACGAGCAGTACTTC. It encodes CASSSGTAPYEQYF.

The chain links TRBV7-9 to TRBJ2-1; D gene ambiguous. This CDR3 is 15 amino acids long. Between the trimmed V and J ends, which lost 5 bases and 7 bases, there was a span of 18 bases. Germline V gene sequence: CDR1 SEHNR, CDR2 FQNEAQ (reference sequence). The CDR3: CASSPPFRHGNEQFF. CDR3 DNA: TGTGCCAGCAGCCCCCCTTTTAGGCACGGGAATGAGCAGTTCTTC.

V usage is TRBV7-9 and J usage is TRBJ1-6; 11 bases are a match to TRBD1. The V segment lost 4 bases and the J segment 7 bases; nucleotides outside the gene matches: 3. The CDR3 totals 15 residues. Germline assignment: CDR1 SEHNR and CDR2 FQNEAQ (reference sequence). CDR3 sequence (DNA): TGTGCCAGCAGCTCTCGGACAGGGGGCAATTCACCCCTCCACTTT. Translation: CASSSRTGGNSPLHF.

This clone has a single count. The chain joins TRBV5-4 to TRBJ2-7, with 11 positions matching TRBD2. Germline CDR1 reads SGHNT; CDR2 reads YYREEE (reference sequence). This CDR3 has 18 amino acids. The V segment lost 3 bases and the J segment 5 bases; nucleotides outside the gene matches: 16. The CDR3 sequence is CASSSRWGPLAGVHEQYF. The CDR3 DNA reads as TGTGCCAGCAGCTCCCGGTGGGGTCCACTAGCGGGAGTCCACGAGCAGTACTTC.

The rearrangement uses TRBV27 and TRBJ1-1, with 8 bases matching TRBD1. The V segment lost 3 bases and the J segment 4 bases; nucleotides outside the gene matches: 4. There are 14 residues in the CDR3. Looked up from germline, CDR1 is MNHEY and CDR2 is SMNVEV (reference sequence). The CDR3 region has the DNA TGTGCCAGCAGTTTCAGGGGGCGGAGCACTGAAGCTTTCTTT. Translation gives CASSFRGRSTEAFF.

In its sample, this clone was seen once. This chain joins TRBV11-2 and TRBJ2-7, with D unclear. Per the germline V gene, CDR1 is SGHAT and CDR2 is FQNNGV. V lost 5 bases to trimming and J lost 4 bases, with 6 bases between them. CDR3 length equals 11 residues. CDR3 region: CASSRRYEQYF. The CDR3 DNA is TGTGCCAGCAGCCGCAGATACGAGCAGTACTTC.

The V call is TRBV28, the J call TRBJ1-4, with a tentative D call TRBD1 (6 bases). CDR3 length: 15 residues. Between the trimmed V and J ends, which lost 6 bases and 3 bases, there was a span of 14 bases. CDR1 is MDHEN, CDR2 SYDVKM, per germline. CDR3 sequence: CASSSGGESNEKLFF. For the CDR3, the DNA is TGTGCCAGCAGCTCTGGGGGCGAATCTAATGAAAAACTGTTTTTT.

The rearrangement joins TRBV2 to TRBJ2-5; 10 bases map to TRBD2. Germline assignment: CDR1 SNHLY and CDR2 FYNNEI. The J segment lost 4 bases and the V segment lost 2 bases, leaving 1 base of the junction unmatched. The CDR3 extends over 14 amino acids. The chain's CDR3 is CASSERLAGETQYF. The CDR3 coding sequence is TGTGCCAGCAGTGAACGACTAGCGGGAGAGACCCAGTACTTC.

This chain joins TRBV21-1 and TRBJ1-3; TRBD1 was called by the table and not checked on the DNA. TRBV21-1 is deemed a pseudogene. CDR3 size: 16 residues. CDR3 sequence: CASSKGTGDTGNTIYF. CDR3 nucleotide sequence: TGTGCCAGCAGCAAGGGTACAGGGGATACTGGAAACACCATATATTTT.

The chain has TRBV5-5 and TRBJ1-2; maybe TRBD1 (5 bases). V dropped 6 bases and J dropped 8 bases, with 23 bases sitting between them. This CDR3 is 15 amino acids long. Germline V gene lookup returns CDR1 SGHKS and CDR2 YYEKEE (reference sequence). CDR3 DNA: TGTGCCAGCACCACGAGGGGCCTGGCCGCGGGGGGCTACACCTTC. It is translated as CASTTRGLAAGGYTF.

This chain links TRBV10-3 with TRBJ1-1, with TRBD1 matching over 8 bases. V dropped 10 bases and J dropped 1; count of bases not matched to a gene: 14. In germline, CDR1 is ENHRY, CDR2 SYGVKD. The CDR3 runs 16 residues. The CDR3 DNA sequence: TGTGCCACCAACCCCCCGTCCGGGACAGGGAACACTGAAGCTTTCTTT. Translation gives CATNPPSGTGNTEAFF.

The CDR3 protein is CATKSPGQGHLGSGNTIYF. The CDR3 DNA reads as TGTGCCACCAAAAGCCCGGGACAGGGGCACCTCGGTTCCGGAAACACCATATATTTT. The chain employs TRBV24-1 and TRBJ1-3; 10 positions match TRBD1. Trimming cost V 8 bases and J 4 bases; bases outside gene matches: 19. The CDR3 is 19 residues long. Germline assignment: CDR1 KGHDR and CDR2 SFDVKD.

The chain uses TRBV18 and TRBJ1-2; 7 nucleotides align to TRBD1. The CDR3 consists of 15 residues. Germline V lookup: CDR1 KGHSH, CDR2 LQKENI. Trimming removed 6 bases from V and 3 bases from J; junction bases left unmatched: 10. CDR3 sequence reads: CASSPGTERYYGYTF. The CDR3 DNA reads as TGTGCCAGCTCCCCGGGGACAGAAAGATACTATGGCTACACCTTC.

This clone showed up just a few times. The CDR3 DNA sequence: TGTGCCAGCGGTTTTGCGGGGGACACCGGGGAGCTGTTTTTT. This translates into CASGFAGDTGELFF. The chain uses TRBV7-9 and TRBJ2-2; TRBD2 aligns across 7 bases. Trimming took 8 bases from V and 3 from J; bases not matched to a gene: 6. The CDR3 totals 14 residues. Germline CDR1 reads SEHNR; CDR2 reads FQNEAQ (reference sequence).

The gene calls are TRBV28 and TRBJ2-2, with D maybe TRBD2 (6 bases). V lost 8 bases, J lost 2 bases, and 15 bases lay in between. This CDR3 region has 15 residues. From germline, CDR1 is MDHEN and CDR2 SYDVKM. The CDR3 reads CASHGGKINTGELFF. The CDR3 DNA is TGTGCCAGCCATGGCGGGAAAATTAACACCGGGGAGCTGTTTTTT.

The gene calls are TRBV2 and TRBJ2-1, with a tentative D call TRBD1 (6 bases). Germline V gene sequence: CDR1 SNHLY, CDR2 FYNNEI. V lost 6 bases and J 4 bases, leaving 13 bases between the germline ends. This CDR3 has 14 residues. This CDR3 is CASRPQGRYNEQFF. For the CDR3, the DNA is TGTGCCAGCAGACCTCAGGGGAGATACAATGAGCAGTTCTTC.